These T cell receptor beta chains were read from a single sample in a study of graft-versus-host responses after intestinal transplantation. Clones were read by immunoSEQ multiplex PCR, and TCRdb kept only the in-frame ones, dropping some. The sample gives some 87,000 clones, 90% to 95% of which show up once; less than 1.5% is in the top ten. The antigens these receptors bind are not known. Sample: unstimulated CD8+ T cells sorted from spleen or lymph node cells, taken before transplant. The source of these receptors is a human donor who was the organ donor for an intestinal transplant. Both conserved end residues are part of each CDR3. Fields, in order: D gene, V gene, CDR3 protein. D genes are given only for firm matches.

>NA|TRBV9
CASTLGSSYNEQFF
>TRBD2|TRBV5-8
CASSPAGLYEQYF
>NA|TRBV15
CATSSPRTDLSKNIQYF
>NA|TRBV5-5
CASSLVRPSYNEQFF
>NA|TRBV10-3
CAISEDLDRTNTEAFF
>NA|TRBV4-2
CASSLTSSYEQYF
>TRBD1|TRBV7-9
CASSPLQGSPIHLNTEAFF
>TRBD2|TRBV27
CASSLRDYYNEQFF
>NA|TRBV28
CASSWTRLAGDTQYF
>NA|TRBV21-1
CASSKGDRGANEQYF
>NA|TRBV28
CASSWEGEGGEQFF
>TRBD2|TRBV29-1
CSVENPSGAQETQYF
>NA|TRBV7-8
CASSPRGGSSGQPQHF
>TRBD2|TRBV4-2
CASSTTAGLGSGSYEQYF
>TRBD2|TRBV5-6
CASSLAGGSYEQYF
>TRBD2|TRBV7-2
CASSLALSLSGRTSLFRELFF
>NA|TRBV19
CASSYGLDYGYTF
>NA|TRBV2
CAGLRSAKETQYF
>NA|TRBV4-1
CASSQVGVETQYF
>TRBD2|TRBV27
CASSSSLAARTYEQYF
>TRBD2|TRBV7-9
CASSLRGTSASYEQYF
>NA|TRBV30
CAWSPHRLEQETQYF
>NA|TRBV27
CASSFQATYEQYF
>NA|TRBV4-2
CASSQDPLYEQYF